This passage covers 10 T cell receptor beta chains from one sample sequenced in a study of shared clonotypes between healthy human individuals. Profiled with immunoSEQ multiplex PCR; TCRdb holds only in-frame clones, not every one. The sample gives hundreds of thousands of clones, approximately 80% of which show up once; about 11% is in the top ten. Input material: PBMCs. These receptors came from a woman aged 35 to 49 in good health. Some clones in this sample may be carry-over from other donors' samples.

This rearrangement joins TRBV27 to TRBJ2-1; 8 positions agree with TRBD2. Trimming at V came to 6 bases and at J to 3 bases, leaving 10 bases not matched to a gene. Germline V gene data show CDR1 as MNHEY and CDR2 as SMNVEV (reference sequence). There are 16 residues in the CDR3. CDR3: CASSTFRRGVYNEQFF. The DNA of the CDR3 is TGTGCCAGCAGCACTTTCAGGCGGGGGGTCTACAATGAGCAGTTCTTC.

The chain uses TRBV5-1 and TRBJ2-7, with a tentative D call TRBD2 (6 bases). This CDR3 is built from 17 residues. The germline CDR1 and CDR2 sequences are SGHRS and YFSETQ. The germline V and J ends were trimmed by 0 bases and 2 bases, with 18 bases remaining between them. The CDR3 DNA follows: TGCGCCAGCAGCTTGGCCACGGGTGGGGGGACCACCTACGAGCAGTACTTC. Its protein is CASSLATGGGTTYEQYF.

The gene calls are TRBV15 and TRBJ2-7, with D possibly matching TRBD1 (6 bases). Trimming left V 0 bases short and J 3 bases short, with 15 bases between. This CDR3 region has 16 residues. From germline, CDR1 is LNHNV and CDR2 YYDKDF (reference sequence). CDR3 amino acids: CATSRDRLEDSYEQYF. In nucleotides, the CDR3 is TGTGCCACCAGCAGAGATCGCCTTGAGGACAGCTACGAGCAGTACTTC.

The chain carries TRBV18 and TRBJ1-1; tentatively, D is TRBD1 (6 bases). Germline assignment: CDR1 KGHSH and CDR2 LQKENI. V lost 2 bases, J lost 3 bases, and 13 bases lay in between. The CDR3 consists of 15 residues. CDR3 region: CASSPGVAGDTEAFF. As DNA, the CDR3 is TGTGCCAGCTCACCAGGGGTGGCAGGGGACACTGAAGCTTTCTTT.

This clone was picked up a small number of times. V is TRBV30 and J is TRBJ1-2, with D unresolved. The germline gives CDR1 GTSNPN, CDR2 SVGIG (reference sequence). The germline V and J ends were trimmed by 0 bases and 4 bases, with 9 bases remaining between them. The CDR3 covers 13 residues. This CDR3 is CAWSVGNFYGYTF. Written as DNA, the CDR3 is TGTGCCTGGAGTGTTGGTAATTTCTATGGCTACACCTTC.

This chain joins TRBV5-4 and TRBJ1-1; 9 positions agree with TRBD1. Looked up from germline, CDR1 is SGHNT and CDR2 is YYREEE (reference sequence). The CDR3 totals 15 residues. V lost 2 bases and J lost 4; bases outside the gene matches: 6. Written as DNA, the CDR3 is TGTGCCAGCAGCTTCTCGGACAGGGGTTCCACTGAAGCTTTCTTT. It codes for CASSFSDRGSTEAFF.

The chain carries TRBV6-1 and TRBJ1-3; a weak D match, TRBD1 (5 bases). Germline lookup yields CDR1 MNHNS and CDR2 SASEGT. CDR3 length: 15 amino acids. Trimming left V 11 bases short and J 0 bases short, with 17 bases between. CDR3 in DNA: TGTGCCGCCTCGCGGGGGACTTTCTCTGGAAACACCATATATTTT. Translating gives CAASRGTFSGNTIYF.

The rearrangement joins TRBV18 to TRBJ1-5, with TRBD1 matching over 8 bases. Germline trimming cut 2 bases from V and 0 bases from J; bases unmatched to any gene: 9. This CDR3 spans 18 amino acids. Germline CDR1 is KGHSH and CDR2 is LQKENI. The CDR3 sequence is CASSPVPDRAYSNQPQHF. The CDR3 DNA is TGTGCCAGCTCACCAGTCCCGGACAGGGCCTATAGCAATCAGCCCCAGCATTTT.

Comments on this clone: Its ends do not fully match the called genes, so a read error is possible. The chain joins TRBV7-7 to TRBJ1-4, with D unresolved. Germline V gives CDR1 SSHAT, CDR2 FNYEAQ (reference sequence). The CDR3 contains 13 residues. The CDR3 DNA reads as TGTGCTAGCAGCCCCGGGAATAATGAAAAACTGTTTTTT. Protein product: CASSPGNNEKLFF.

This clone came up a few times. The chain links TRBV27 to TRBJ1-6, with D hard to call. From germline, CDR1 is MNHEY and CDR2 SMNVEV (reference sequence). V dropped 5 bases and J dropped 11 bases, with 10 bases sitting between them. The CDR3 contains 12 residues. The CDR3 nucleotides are TGTGCCAGCAGTCTCCTATTCGCACCCCTCCACTTT. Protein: CASSLLFAPLHF.